This T cell receptor beta chain is from a study of cytomegalovirus exposure and HLA in healthy donors. Points from the study as a whole: In a later analysis, DRB1 alleles had the most associated TCRs; HLA-C alleles the fewest.

In the PCR, 60 Vbeta and 13 Jbeta primers were used. The table came from immunoSEQ multiplex PCR; TCRdb's copy has only in-frame clones and leaves some out. The sample includes about 150,000 clones, about two thirds seen only once; the top ten take roughly 2%. Comment on this clone: The antigen is undetermined.

CDR1 and CDR2 from the germline V gene are SGDLS and YYNGEE. Unmatched junction bases numbered 3, after V lost 0 bases and J lost 6 bases. The CDR3 is 15 amino acids. The sequenced sample consisted of PBMCs. The receptor's source is a woman aged 55-70 years in good health and CMV-seropositive. The chain couples TRBV9 to TRBJ2-2, with TRBD2 identical over 9 bases. The CDR3 nucleotides are TGTGCCAGCAGCGTAGCGCGGGAGGGGGCCGGGGAGCTGTTTTTT. As protein: CASSVAREGAGELFF.